Following are 9 T cell receptor beta chains from one sample sequenced in a study of T cell responses to AZD1222 COVID-19 vaccine. The repertoire was sequenced with immunoSEQ multiplex PCR; TCRdb's copy has only in-frame clones and lacks some. Of roughly 150,000 clones detected, over 80% appear once; the ten largest clones hold approximately 2%. The sequencing here drew on peripheral blood, taken on day 0 of AZD1222 vaccination. These TCRs come from an adult in good health.

The J gene is TRBJ1-1, the V gene TRBV19; D possibly corresponds to TRBD1 (6 bases). CDR3 size: 12 residues. From germline, CDR1 is LNHDA and CDR2 SQIVND (reference sequence). The V end was cut by 4 bases, the J end by 7 bases, with 10 bases between. CDR3 bases: TGTGCCAGTAGTAATCCGACAGGTGAAGCTTTCTTT. It yields the protein CASSNPTGEAFF.

The gene calls are TRBV28 and TRBJ2-7; D gene unclear. The CDR3 loop spans 14 amino acids. In germline, CDR1 is MDHEN, CDR2 SYDVKM. V was pared by 3 bases and J by 2 bases, with 11 bases between. The CDR3 loop reads CASSLTVAAYEQYF. The DNA of the CDR3 is TGTGCCAGCAGTTTGACGGTAGCTGCCTACGAGCAGTACTTC.

The chain uses TRBV5-1 and TRBJ1-1; D unclear. V lost 2 bases to trimming and J lost 1 base, with 9 bases between them. Germline assignment: CDR1 SGHRS and CDR2 YFSETQ. There are 14 residues in the CDR3. DNA of the CDR3: TGCGCCAGCAGCTTAGAGTCAGGGAACACTGAAGCTTTCTTT. This encodes CASSLESGNTEAFF.

The chain employs TRBV7-3 and TRBJ2-7; a weak D match, TRBD1 (6 bases). CDR3 length: 15 residues. Trimming stripped 5 bases from V and 7 bases from J, with 21 bases between. Germline V gene data show CDR1 as SGHTA and CDR2 as FQGTGA. The CDR3 here is CASSVYRVARMEQYF. DNA for the CDR3: TGTGCCAGCAGCGTCTACAGGGTGGCTCGTATGGAGCAGTACTTC.

The chain employs TRBV18 and TRBJ1-4; D remains unclear. The germline gives CDR1 KGHSH, CDR2 LQKENI. V was shortened by 0 bases and J by 0 bases, with 11 bases between the two germline ends. CDR3 size: 17 residues. The chain's CDR3 is CASSPPSLGATNEKLFF. CDR3 sequence (DNA): TGTGCCAGCTCACCACCGTCTTTGGGTGCAACTAATGAAAAACTGTTTTTT.

V usage is TRBV19 and J usage is TRBJ2-7, with 11 nucleotides matching TRBD2. The CDR3 covers 15 residues. V was clipped by 7 bases and J by 2 bases; unmatched bases: 7. CDR1 is LNHDA and CDR2 is SQIVND in the germline V gene (reference sequence). The CDR3 DNA is TGTGCCAGTAAAGGGGGACTAGCGGCCACCTACGAGCAGTACTTC. Translation: CASKGGLAATYEQYF.

The genes are TRBV29-1 and TRBJ2-7; TRBD2 is a possible D gene (6 bases). This CDR3 has 16 amino acids. The V end lost 5 bases, the J end lost 2 bases, and 22 bases lay between the germline ends. The germline V gene encodes CDR1 SQVTM and CDR2 ANQGSEA. CDR3 residues: CSVYPLTSGEPYEQYF. The CDR3 coding sequence is TGCAGCGTTTACCCCCTGACTAGTGGGGAGCCCTACGAGCAGTACTTC.

V and J are TRBV19 and TRBJ2-5, with 9 bases matching TRBD1. The germline CDR1 and CDR2 sequences are LNHDA and SQIVND (reference sequence). V shed 3 bases and J 5 bases; nucleotides not matched to a gene: 7. This CDR3 region has 15 residues. This CDR3 reads CASSMGTGIGETQYF. CDR3 DNA: TGTGCCAGTAGTATGGGGACAGGGATCGGGGAGACCCAGTACTTC.

The rearrangement uses TRBV28 and TRBJ2-1; D is uncertain. Germline V gene lookup returns CDR1 MDHEN and CDR2 SYDVKM. The CDR3 length is 13 residues. The germline V and J ends were trimmed by 7 bases and 2 bases, with 9 bases remaining between them. The CDR3 nucleotides read TGTGCCAGCACCTCCCAGGCCTACAATGAGCAGTTCTTC. It encodes CASTSQAYNEQFF.